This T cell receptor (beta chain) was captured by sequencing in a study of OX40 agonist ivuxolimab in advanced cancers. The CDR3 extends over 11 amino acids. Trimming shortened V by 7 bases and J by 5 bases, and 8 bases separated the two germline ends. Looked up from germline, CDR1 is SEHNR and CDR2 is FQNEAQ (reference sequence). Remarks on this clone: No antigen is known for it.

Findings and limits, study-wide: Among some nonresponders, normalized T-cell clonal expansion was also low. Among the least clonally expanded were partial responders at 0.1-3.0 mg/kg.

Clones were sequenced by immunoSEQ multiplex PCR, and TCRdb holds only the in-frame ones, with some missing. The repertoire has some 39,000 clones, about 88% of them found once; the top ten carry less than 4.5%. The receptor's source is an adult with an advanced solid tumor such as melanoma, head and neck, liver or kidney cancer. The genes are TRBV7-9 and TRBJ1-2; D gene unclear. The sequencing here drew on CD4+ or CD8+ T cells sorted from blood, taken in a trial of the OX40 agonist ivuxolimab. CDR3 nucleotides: TGTGCCAGCACGGATGAATATGGCTACACCTTC. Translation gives CASTDEYGYTF.